The rows below give T cell receptor beta chains drawn from one sample of a study of CD8+ T cells in alopecia areata. The data were produced by immunoSEQ multiplex PCR, yet TCRdb's version contains in-frame clones alone and is incomplete. The table includes some 130,000 clones, roughly 54% detected once. Sequenced here: CD4+ T cells sorted from blood, sampled at week 0. The receptors were gathered from a human donor with alopecia areata. Both conserved end residues are part of each CDR3. The D gene is left open where the match is weak. Not all rows give a size; the values are once, few, many and, for expanded clones, a class.

>TRBD2|TRBJ2-7|TRBV7-2|NA
CASSLAGTSGVSYEQYF
TGTGCCAGCAGCTTAGCGGGGACTAGCGGAGTCTCCTACGAGCAGTACTTC
>TRBD1|TRBJ2-1|TRBV7-9|NA
CASSLFQGAGEQFF
TGTGCCAGCAGCTTATTCCAGGGGGCGGGTGAGCAGTTCTTC
>NA|TRBJ2-5|TRBV7-2|few
CASSASQETQYF
TGTGCCAGCAGCGCCTCCCAAGAGACCCAGTACTTC
>TRBD1|TRBJ2-1|TRBV7-2|NA
CASSLIRGTGGVNEQFF
TGTGCCAGCAGCTTAATTCGTGGGACAGGGGGGGTCAATGAGCAGTTCTTC
>NA|TRBJ2-7|TRBV7-2|NA
CASSKPPVSGWYEQYF
TGTGCCAGCAGCAAACCCCCCGTCTCGGGATGGTACGAGCAGTACTTC
>TRBD1|TRBJ1-2|TRBV27|once
CASSPRGLRGYTF
TGTGCCAGCAGCCCGAGGGGGCTACGTGGCTACACCTTC
>NA|TRBJ2-7|TRBV6-6|NA
CASSYSRTYEQYF
TGTGCCAGCAGTTACTCCCGGACCTACGAGCAGTACTTC
>TRBD2|TRBJ2-5|TRBV4-1|NA
CASSPSGYSQETQYF
TGCGCCAGCAGCCCTAGCGGTTATAGTCAAGAGACCCAGTACTTC
>NA|TRBJ1-1|TRBV9|few
CASSTQDMNTEAFF
TGTGCCAGCAGCACTCAGGATATGAACACTGAAGCTTTCTTT
>NA|TRBJ1-1|TRBV10-3|NA
CAISVGGNTEAFF
TGTGCCATCAGCGTAGGGGGGAACACTGAAGCTTTCTTT
>NA|TRBJ2-1|TRBV7-2|NA
CASSAVIAEYNEQFF
TGTGCCAGCAGCGCCGTGATAGCGGAATACAATGAGCAGTTCTTC
>TRBD2|TRBJ2-1|TRBV7-9|NA
CASNQGLAEYNEQFF
TGTGCCAGCAACCAAGGACTAGCGGAGTACAATGAGCAGTTCTTC
>NA|TRBJ2-3|TRBV5-6|NA
CASSLVLGVDTQYF
TGTGCCAGCAGCTTGGTACTAGGGGTAGATACGCAGTATTTT
>TRBD1|TRBJ1-1|TRBV29-1|NA
CSADRGLDGTEAFF
TGCAGCGCGGACAGGGGGCTAGATGGCACTGAAGCTTTCTTT
>NA|TRBJ2-6|TRBV4-2|NA
CASSRASGTGSSGANVLTF
TGTGCCAGCAGCCGAGCCTCCGGGACGGGAAGCTCTGGGGCCAACGTCCTGACTTTC
>NA|TRBJ2-7|TRBV5-1|once
CASSFSNEQYF
TGCGCCAGCAGCTTTTCCAACGAGCAGTACTTC
>TRBD2|TRBJ2-5|TRBV5-1|few
CASSLLAGGQETQYF
TGCGCCAGCAGCTTACTAGCGGGGGGTCAGGAGACCCAGTACTTC
>NA|TRBJ1-5|TRBV4-1|once
CASSQQGRGSNQPQHF
TGCGCCAGCAGCCAACAGGGACGGGGTAGCAATCAGCCCCAGCATTTT
>NA|TRBJ1-2|TRBV5-6|NA
CASSLREGYTF
TGTGCCAGCAGTCTCAGGGAAGGCTACACCTTC
>NA|TRBJ2-1|TRBV4-2|NA
CASSQPGAANEQFF
TGTGCCAGCAGCCAACCGGGGGCCGCCAATGAGCAGTTCTTC
>NA|TRBJ2-3|TRBV7-2|NA
CASSPGPTRGGDTQYF
TGTGCCAGCAGCCCAGGACCAACTCGAGGGGGAGATACGCAGTATTTT
>NA|TRBJ2-1|TRBV4-3|NA
CASSQERQGYNEQFF
TGCGCCAGCAGCCAAGAAAGGCAGGGCTACAATGAGCAGTTCTTC
>NA|TRBJ2-5|TRBV19|NA
CASSMTGGSLETQYF
TGTGCCAGTAGTATGACCGGAGGGTCTTTGGAGACCCAGTACTTC
>NA|TRBJ2-5|TRBV5-4|NA
CASSQQGFPQETQYF
TGTGCCAGCAGCCAACAGGGATTCCCACAAGAGACCCAGTACTTC
>NA|TRBJ1-1|TRBV7-9|NA
CASSAGYTEAFF
TGTGCCAGCAGCGCGGGATACACTGAAGCTTTCTTT
>NA|TRBJ2-5|TRBV7-2|NA
CASSLDSQETQYF
TGTGCCAGCAGCTTAGACAGCCAAGAGACCCAGTACTTC
>NA|TRBJ2-7|TRBV28|NA
CASSSSDGGGSYEQYF
TGTGCCAGCAGTTCTTCTGACGGAGGGGGTTCTTACGAGCAGTACTTC
>NA|TRBJ1-6|TRBV6-5|NA
CASKSTLNNSPLHF
TGTGCCAGCAAATCGACACTGAATAATTCACCCCTCCACTTT
>NA|TRBJ2-1|TRBV4-1|NA
CASSQPRRGRNNEQFF
TGCGCCAGCAGCCAGCCTCGGCGTGGAAGAAACAATGAGCAGTTCTTC
>TRBD1|TRBJ1-1|TRBV7-9|NA
CASRTGVNTEAFF
TGTGCCAGCAGGACAGGGGTGAACACTGAAGCTTTCTTT
>NA|TRBJ2-2|TRBV11-2|NA
CASSLVTQGAGELFF
TGTGCCAGCAGCTTAGTTACCCAAGGCGCCGGGGAGCTGTTTTTT
>NA|TRBJ1-3|TRBV6-1|NA
CASSATASGNTIYF
TGTGCCAGCAGTGCGACAGCCTCTGGAAACACCATATATTTT
>TRBD1|TRBJ2-5|TRBV9|NA
CASSVGGDRGVQETQYF
TGTGCCAGCAGCGTAGGTGGGGACAGGGGCGTCCAAGAGACCCAGTACTTC
>TRBD2|TRBJ2-1|TRBV7-9|once
CASSRTSGSHNEQFF
TGTGCCAGCAGCCGGACTAGCGGGAGCCACAATGAGCAGTTCTTC
>NA|TRBJ1-2|TRBV28|NA
CASSFFDRGNYGYTF
TGTGCCAGCAGTTTCTTTGACAGAGGTAACTATGGCTACACCTTC
>NA|TRBJ2-3|TRBV4-3|few
CASAGRGNTDTQYF
TGCGCCAGCGCAGGGAGGGGGAACACAGATACGCAGTATTTT
>NA|TRBJ2-3|TRBV25-1|NA
CASSASDTQYF
TGTGCCAGCAGTGCCTCAGATACGCAGTATTTT
>NA|TRBJ2-7|TRBV2|NA
CASKESSYEQYF
TGTGCCAGCAAGGAAAGCTCCTACGAGCAGTACTTC
>TRBD1|TRBJ2-5|TRBV19|NA
CASSATGVWETQYF
TGTGCCAGTAGTGCAACAGGGGTATGGGAGACCCAGTACTTC
>NA|TRBJ2-3|TRBV7-6|NA
CASSFSSSGVTDTQYF
TGTGCCAGCAGCTTCAGCTCATCGGGGGTCACAGATACGCAGTATTTT
>NA|TRBJ1-2|TRBV2|NA
CASSQRDPNYGYTF
TGTGCCAGCAGTCAAAGGGACCCGAACTATGGCTACACCTTC
>NA|TRBJ2-3|TRBV29-1|few
CSVVVRGGTDTQYF
TGCAGCGTTGTAGTAAGGGGAGGCACAGATACGCAGTATTTT
>NA|TRBJ2-1|TRBV19|few
CASSIDEGPVDNEQFF
TGTGCCAGTAGTATCGACGAGGGTCCTGTCGACAATGAGCAGTTCTTC
>TRBD1|TRBJ2-3|TRBV7-3|many
CASSLGTGQDTQYF
TGTGCCAGCAGCCTTGGGACAGGACAAGATACGCAGTATTTT
>NA|TRBJ2-3|TRBV18|few
CASSPTPSATDTQYF
TGTGCCAGCTCACCAACCCCGTCAGCCACAGATACGCAGTATTTT
>NA|TRBJ1-5|TRBV6-5|NA
CASSKFQGNQPQHF
TGTGCCAGCAGCAAATTCCAGGGTAATCAGCCCCAGCATTTT
>TRBD2|TRBJ2-1|TRBV5-1|NA
CASRAGTSGVGSYNEQFF
TGCGCCAGCAGGGCCGGGACTAGCGGGGTGGGGAGCTACAATGAGCAGTTCTTC
>NA|TRBJ1-1|TRBV4-1|NA
CASSQTAVSGTEAFF
TGCGCCAGCAGCCAAACCGCCGTTTCGGGGACTGAAGCTTTCTTT
>NA|TRBJ2-2|TRBV7-2|NA
CASSPRQNTGELFF
TGTGCCAGCAGCCCGCGACAGAACACCGGGGAGCTGTTTTTT
>NA|TRBJ1-1|TRBV7-3|few
CASSPQGRGNTEAFF
TGTGCCAGCAGCCCCCAGGGGCGCGGGAACACTGAAGCTTTCTTT
>NA|TRBJ1-5|TRBV9|NA
CASSVDWGVNQPQHF
TGTGCCAGCAGCGTAGATTGGGGGGTCAATCAGCCCCAGCATTTT
>NA|TRBJ2-1|TRBV2|NA
CASSAGQRSYNEQFF
TGTGCCAGCAGTGCAGGACAGAGATCCTACAATGAGCAGTTCTTC
>NA|TRBJ2-3|TRBV5-1|few
CASSLAVIHRADTQYF
TGCGCCAGCAGCTTGGCTGTAATTCATCGAGCAGATACGCAGTATTTT
>NA|TRBJ2-3|TRBV11-2|NA
CASSSGATDTQYF
TGTGCCAGCAGCTCGGGCGCCACAGATACGCAGTATTTT
>NA|TRBJ1-1|TRBV7-3|NA
CASSEQPNTEAFF
TGTGCCAGCAGCGAACAGCCGAACACTGAAGCTTTCTTT
>TRBD1|TRBJ2-6|TRBV14|NA
CASSPRSLGQGRFGANVLTF
TGTGCCAGCAGCCCCAGGAGCCTCGGACAGGGAAGATTTGGGGCCAACGTCCTGACTTTC
>NA|TRBJ1-2|TRBV5-1|NA
CASSPGHSAPYGYTF
TGCGCCAGCAGTCCGGGACACTCAGCCCCCTATGGCTACACCTTC
>NA|TRBJ1-1|TRBV7-9|NA
CASSPVGQQNTEAFF
TGTGCCAGCAGCCCCGTCGGGCAGCAGAACACTGAAGCTTTCTTT
>TRBD1|TRBJ2-2|TRBV4-1|NA
CASSHPGTGVPGELFF
TGCGCCAGCAGCCACCCCGGGACAGGGGTACCCGGGGAGCTGTTTTTT
>NA|TRBJ2-7|TRBV10-3|NA
CAISHLLEAEQYF
TGTGCCATCAGTCACTTATTGGAGGCCGAGCAGTACTTC